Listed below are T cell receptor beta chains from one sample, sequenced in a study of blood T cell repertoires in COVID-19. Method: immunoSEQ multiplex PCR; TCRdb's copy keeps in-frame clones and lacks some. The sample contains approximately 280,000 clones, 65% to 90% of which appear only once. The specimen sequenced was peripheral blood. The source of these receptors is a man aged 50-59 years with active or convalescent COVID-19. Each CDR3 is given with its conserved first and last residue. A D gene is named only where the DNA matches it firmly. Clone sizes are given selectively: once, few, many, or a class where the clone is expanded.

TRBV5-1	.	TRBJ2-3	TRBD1	CASSLMTTGADTQYF	TGCGCCAGCAGCTTGATGACGACAGGGGCAGATACGCAGTATTTT
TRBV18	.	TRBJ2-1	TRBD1	CASSPTGDNEQFF	TGTGCCAGCTCACCTACAGGGGACAATGAGCAGTTCTTC
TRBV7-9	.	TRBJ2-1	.	CASSSPAGSAGNEQFF	TGTGCCAGCAGCTCCCCCGCGGGAAGCGCGGGCAATGAGCAGTTCTTC
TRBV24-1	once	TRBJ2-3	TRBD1	CATSDSRGPGDTQYF	TGTGCCACCAGTGATTCCAGGGGGCCTGGAGATACGCAGTATTTT
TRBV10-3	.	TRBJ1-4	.	CAIRNRPNEKLFF	TGTGCCATCAGGAACAGACCCAATGAAAAACTGTTTTTT
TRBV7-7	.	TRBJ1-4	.	CASSSTGGEGIKLFF	TGTGCCAGCAGCTCCACGGGGGGGGAGGGAATTAAACTGTTTTTT
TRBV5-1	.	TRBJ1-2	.	CASSPMNRDGLGGYTF	TGCGCCAGCAGCCCTATGAACAGGGACGGTTTGGGAGGCTACACCTTC
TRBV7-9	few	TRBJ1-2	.	CASSFAGGLGYTF	TGTGCCAGCAGCTTTGCCGGGGGTCTCGGCTACACCTTC
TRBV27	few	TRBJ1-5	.	CASSFARGQPQHF	TGTGCCAGCAGTTTTGCCCGAGGACAGCCCCAGCATTTT
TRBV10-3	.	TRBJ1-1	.	CAISDYTEAFF	TGTGCCATCAGTGACTACACTGAAGCTTTCTTT
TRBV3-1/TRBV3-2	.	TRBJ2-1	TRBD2	CASSQGASPSGAYNEQFF	TGTGCCAGCAGCCAAGGGGCTTCCCCTAGCGGGGCCTACAATGAGCAGTTCTTC
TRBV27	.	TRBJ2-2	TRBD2	CASSLGTSGNTGELFF	TGTGCCAGCAGTTTAGGGACTAGCGGAAACACCGGGGAGCTGTTTTTT
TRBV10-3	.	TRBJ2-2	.	CAIGGTGGSGTGELFF	TGTGCCATAGGGGGTACGGGCGGGAGCGGGACCGGGGAGCTGTTTTTT
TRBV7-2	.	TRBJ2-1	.	CASSPLALRNEQFF	TGTGCCAGCAGCCCCCTAGCCCTACGAAATGAGCAGTTCTTC
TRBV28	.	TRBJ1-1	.	CASTTGRYPEAFF	TGTGCCAGCACTACCGGTCGTTACCCTGAAGCTTTCTTT
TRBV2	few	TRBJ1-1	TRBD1	CALRGRAVNTEAFF	TGTGCCCTAAGGGGGCGGGCCGTGAACACTGAAGCTTTCTTT
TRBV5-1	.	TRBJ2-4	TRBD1	CASRPGQGVDKNIQYF	TGCGCCAGCAGACCCGGACAGGGAGTCGACAAAAACATTCAGTACTTC
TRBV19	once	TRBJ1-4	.	CASGPVGATNEKLFF	TGTGCCAGTGGCCCCGTGGGAGCTACTAATGAAAAACTGTTTTTT
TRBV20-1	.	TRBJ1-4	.	CSASRAGREKLFF	TGCAGTGCGAGTAGGGCAGGGAGGGAAAAACTGTTTTTT
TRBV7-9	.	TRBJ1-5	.	CASSLALNQPQHF	TGTGCCAGCAGCTTAGCCCTCAATCAGCCCCAGCATTTT
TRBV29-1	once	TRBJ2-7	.	CSVGVGQYYEQYF	TGCAGCGTTGGGGTTGGACAGTACTACGAGCAGTACTTC
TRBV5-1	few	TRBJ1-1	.	CASSSDRMNTEAFF	TGCGCCAGCAGCTCAGACAGGATGAACACTGAAGCTTTCTTT
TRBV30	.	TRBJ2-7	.	CAWSVLSYEQYF	TGTGCCTGGAGTGTATTATCCTACGAGCAGTACTTC